Shown below are 19 T cell receptor beta chains from a single sample sequenced in a study of blood T cells in healthy people across ages. A second about 7 to 12 cycle PCR used barcoded and J-beta primers. One entry per CDR3 protein, called by TCRdb with MiXCR from the 5' RACE reads. The sample holds about 640,000 distinct CDR3 sequences, approximately 30% seen once. Sample: blood. The source is a woman aged 80 or over in good health.

This clonotype has at least ten counts. The CDR3 nucleotides read TGTGCCAGCAGTGAATCAGGGGCCATCTACGAGCAGTACTTC. It is translated as CASSESGAIYEQYF. The genes are TRBV6-2 or TRBV6-3 and TRBJ2-7; tentative D call: TRBD1 (6 bases). The V end was cut by 5 bases, the J end by 3 bases, with 14 bases between. The CDR3 is 14 residues long. The germline V gene has CDR1 MNHEY and CDR2 SVGEGT.

In its sample, this clonotype was seen many times. The CDR3 nucleotides read TGTGCCAGCAGTTACTCGAATACAGGGAGAGATGGCTACACCTTC. Residues: CASSYSNTGRDGYTF. V and J are TRBV6-5 and TRBJ1-2; D might be TRBD1 (6 bases). This CDR3 comprises 15 residues. Trimming took 0 bases from V and 6 from J, leaving 14 bases between them. CDR1 is MNHEY and CDR2 is SVGAGI in the germline V gene.

This clonotype was found many times. The gene calls are TRBV27 and TRBJ2-1, with 9 bases matching TRBD2. Germline V CDR1 and CDR2: MNHEY, SMNVEV (reference sequence). The CDR3 extends over 16 amino acids. V lost 3 bases, J lost 7 bases, and 10 bases stayed unmatched. The CDR3 is CASSFSRGGGVNEQFF. The CDR3 coding sequence is TGTGCCAGCAGTTTTTCCCGCGGGGGGGGAGTGAATGAGCAGTTCTTC.

This clonotype occurred many times. The J gene is TRBJ2-5, the V gene TRBV12-3 or TRBV12-4, with 8 bases identical to TRBD2. The CDR3 has 16 amino acids. V shed 4 bases, J shed 2 bases, and the junction held 9 bases outside the gene matches. This chain's CDR3 is CASSSGRGGEQETQYF. The CDR3 DNA reads TGTGCCAGCAGTTCCGGGAGGGGCGGGGAGCAAGAGACCCAGTACTTC.

Comment on this clonotype: This may stem from a read error, because a much larger clone lies one nucleotide away. V gene TRBV7-9 combines with J gene TRBJ1-5, with D possibly matching TRBD1 (6 bases). The germline CDR1 and CDR2 sequences are SEHNR and FQNEAQ (reference sequence). There are 14 residues in the CDR3. CDR3 bases: TGTGCCGGCAGCTTTCCAGGGGCCGATCAGCCCCAGCATTTT. The encoded protein is CAGSFPGADQPQHF.

The chain combines TRBV20-1 with TRBJ2-3, with D possibly matching TRBD2 (6 bases). V lost 5 bases, J lost 8 bases, and 14 bases lay in between. Germline lookup yields CDR1 DFQATT and CDR2 SNEGSKA (reference sequence). The CDR3 is 12 amino acids. The CDR3 DNA follows: TGCAGTGCTCGGGGAGGAGTTGGTACGCAGTATTTT. Translating gives CSARGGVGTQYF.

This clonotype was seen at least ten times. The chain employs TRBV2 and TRBJ1-2, with 10 nucleotides matching TRBD1. Trimming cost V 6 bases and J 8 bases; bases outside gene matches: 6. The CDR3 spans 13 residues. In germline, CDR1 is SNHLY, CDR2 FYNNEI. The CDR3 bases are TGTGCCAGCAGCAACGGACAGGGGGAGGGCTACACCTTC. As protein: CASSNGQGEGYTF.

This clonotype occurred a few times. The chain links TRBV19 to TRBJ2-1; no firm D call. Germline V CDR1 and CDR2: LNHDA, SQIVND (reference sequence). V was pared by 1 base and J by 0 bases, with 4 bases between. This CDR3 is 14 amino acids long. CDR3 DNA: TGTGCCAGTAGTATAGTGGGCTCCTACAATGAGCAGTTCTTC. It translates to CASSIVGSYNEQFF.

This clonotype has a count of ten or more. The chain has TRBV20-1 and TRBJ2-3; D is unclear. The CDR3 spans 13 residues. CDR1 DFQATT and CDR2 SNEGSKA come from the germline V gene (reference sequence). Trimming removed 1 base from V and 4 bases from J, with 9 bases in between. Here the CDR3 reads CSARGLSPDTQYF. CDR3 coding DNA: TGCAGTGCTAGAGGGCTTTCCCCAGATACGCAGTATTTT.

This clonotype was detected ten times or more. The chain is built from TRBV7-2 and TRBJ2-5; 8 bases agree with TRBD2. This CDR3 is 15 amino acids long. Germline assignment: CDR1 SGHTA and CDR2 FQGNSA. The J segment lost 5 bases and the V segment lost 5 bases, leaving 10 bases of the junction unmatched. The CDR3 bases are TGTGCCAGCAGCGCAAGGACTAGCAGAGGGGAGACCCAGTACTTC. Its protein is CASSARTSRGETQYF.

This clonotype has only a few counts. V and J are TRBV20-1 and TRBJ1-1, with D tentatively TRBD1 (5 bases). V shed 3 bases and J shed 7 bases, with 12 bases lying between them. The germline gives CDR1 DFQATT, CDR2 SNEGSKA (reference sequence). The CDR3 totals 12 residues. The CDR3 loop is CSARAGLGEAFF. For the CDR3, the DNA is TGCAGTGCTAGGGCAGGGCTTGGTGAAGCTTTCTTT.

The genes are TRBV11-2 and TRBJ2-3; D call uncertain. The V gene lost 0 bases and the J gene lost 5 bases, with 6 bases spanning the gap. From germline, CDR1 is SGHAT and CDR2 FQNNGV. The CDR3 contains 13 residues. This chain's CDR3 is CASSLESVDTQYF. In nucleotides, the CDR3 is TGTGCCAGCAGCTTAGAATCGGTAGATACGCAGTATTTT.

About this clonotype itself: A much more abundant neighbour one base away suggests this may be a read error. The V call is TRBV5-1, the J call TRBJ2-5; the D gene could be TRBD1 or TRBD2 (6 bases each). V lost 3 bases, J lost 9 bases, and 21 bases lay in between. CDR3 length: 15 amino acids. Germline lookup yields CDR1 SGHRS and CDR2 YFSETQ. CDR3 loop: CASSSGEGGTKAQYF. CDR3 nucleotide sequence: TGCGCCAGCAGCTCCGGTGAGGGGGGAACGAAGGCCCAGTACTTC.

As for this clonotype: Because it lacks the conserved phenylalanine or tryptophan at the end, this CDR3 is likely a read error. The chain combines TRBV20-1 with TRBJ2-1; 11 bases are shared with TRBD2. The V gene end was trimmed by 5 bases and the J gene end by 9 bases; junction bases not matched to a gene: 12. This CDR3 spans 15 amino acids. CDR1 and CDR2 from the germline V gene are DFQATT and SNEGSKA (reference sequence). CDR3 in DNA: TGCAGTGCTTACTCCCTAGCGGGGGGATTGGGTGAGCAGTTCTTA. Translated, it gives CSAYSLAGGLGEQFL.

The J gene is TRBJ2-7, the V gene TRBV5-1; D unclear. Germline values: CDR1 SGHRS, CDR2 YFSETQ. This CDR3 comprises 14 residues. With 3 bases removed from V and 2 bases from J, the gap between germline ends came to 12 bases. The CDR3 reads CASSWVAGTYEQYF. Written as DNA, the CDR3 is TGCGCCAGCAGCTGGGTCGCAGGCACCTACGAGCAGTACTTC.

Points on this clonotype: A clone one base away is much larger, so this may be a read error. The chain carries TRBV5-1 and TRBJ2-7; 8 bases line up with TRBD2. The V and J ends lost 5 bases and 5 bases, in that order; junction bases with no gene match: 12. Germline CDR1 reads SGHRS; CDR2 reads YFSETQ. There are 15 residues in the CDR3. The CDR3, as DNA: TGCGCCAGCAGATACGGACGGGGGGGCTTGGACGAGCAGTACTTC. Amino acid sequence: CASRYGRGGLDEQYF.

For this clonotype: A read error may explain this, as a much larger clone is one base away. The chain combines TRBV4-3 with TRBJ1-2, with unresolved D. Trimming removed 0 bases at V and 8 bases at J, with 4 bases between. This CDR3 comprises 11 residues. The germline V gene encodes CDR1 LGHNA and CDR2 YSLEER. DNA for the CDR3: TGCGCCAGCAGCCAAGACTTCGGCTACACCTTC. Translated: CASSQDFGYTF.

To note about this clonotype: A much larger clone is a single base away; this may be a read error. The V and J genes are TRBV9 and TRBJ2-1, with 9 positions matching TRBD2. Looked up from germline, CDR1 is SGDLS and CDR2 is YYNGEE. The CDR3 extends over 15 amino acids. V shed 3 bases, J shed 7 bases, and the junction held 8 bases outside the gene matches. CDR3 nucleotide sequence: TGTGCCAGCAGCGGAGGTAGCGGGGGCTGGAATGAGCAGTTCTTC. The encoded protein is CASSGGSGGWNEQFF.

The chain is built from TRBV20-1 and TRBJ2-5, with D tentatively TRBD2 (5 bases). Per the germline V gene, CDR1 is DFQATT and CDR2 is SNEGSKA (reference sequence). V dropped 3 bases and J dropped 5 bases, with 10 bases sitting between them. The CDR3 has 12 amino acids. This chain's CDR3 is CSASPWRETQYF. CDR3 in DNA: TGCAGTGCTAGTCCCTGGAGGGAGACCCAGTACTTC.